A single sample gave rise to the 13 T cell receptor beta chains below, sequenced in a study of vaccination effects on CD4 cells after COVID-19 (dated by TCRdb to about 2022). The library came from the immunoSEQ multiplex PCR assay. The table comes from immuneACCESS by way of TCRdb, which keeps in-frame sequences with V and J called. Part of the clones is missing from these tables; in studies checked, under half for an unresolved V gene and the rest for unknown reasons. Here the sample has 50,000 to 65,000 clones; 65% to 90% occur a single time. The ten largest clones represent more than 2% of the sample. No antigen has been assigned to these receptors. The ViraFEST assay stimulated PBMC with viral peptide pools and then used TCR sequencing to identify antigen-specific CD4+ T cell clonotypes by expansion. After about 10 days of culture, CD4+ T cells were isolated with the EasySep CD4+ T cell isolation kit.

The source was CD4+ T cells from PBMCs cultured with HCoV-229E spike peptides, collected before COVID-19 vaccination. The cell subset or site label, as the study defines it: HCoV-229E spike overlapping peptide pool stimulation. The receptors originated from a human donor who received a COVID-19 vaccine.

The chain carries TRBV6-1 and TRBJ2-3; TRBD2 agrees at 10 bases. The V gene end was trimmed by 4 bases and the J gene end by 3 bases; junction bases not matched to a gene: 10. CDR1 is MNHNS and CDR2 is SASEGT in the germline V gene. The CDR3 consists of 17 residues. CDR3 in amino acids: CASSAGMSGGATDTQYF. CDR3 sequence (DNA): TGTGCCAGCAGTGCGGGTATGAGCGGGGGGGCAACAGATACGCAGTATTTT.

This chain links TRBV10-1 with TRBJ2-1; no clear D. CDR1 WNHNN and CDR2 SYGVQD come from the germline V gene (reference sequence). This CDR3 is 13 amino acids long. V was shortened by 2 bases and J by 6 bases, with 8 bases between the two germline ends. The CDR3 region has the DNA TGCGCCAGCAGTGAGATTCCCACCAATGAGCAGTTCTTC. It codes for CASSEIPTNEQFF.

This clone has more than one count but fewer than ten. The V and J genes are TRBV19 and TRBJ2-5; maybe TRBD2 (6 bases). The V end lost 3 bases, the J end lost 0 bases, and 14 bases lay between the germline ends. The CDR3 covers 16 residues. CDR1 is LNHDA, CDR2 SQIVND, per germline (reference sequence). The CDR3 here is CASSIQGGEDQETQYF. The CDR3 DNA is TGTGCCAGTAGTATTCAAGGCGGGGAGGACCAAGAGACCCAGTACTTC.

The rearrangement joins TRBV7-2 to TRBJ1-2; 8 bases match TRBD1. Germline CDR1 is SGHTA and CDR2 is FQGNSA. The V and J ends lost 1 base and 14 bases, in that order; junction bases with no gene match: 6. The CDR3 has 12 amino acids. The CDR3 nucleotides are TGTGCCAGCAGCTTAGTAGCGGACAGGGCGACCTTC. The encoded protein is CASSLVADRATF.

This CDR3 is CASSPFREGSNQPQHF. The CDR3 bases are TGTGCCAGTTCTCCATTCAGGGAAGGAAGCAATCAGCCCCAGCATTTT. The chain is built from TRBV19 and TRBJ1-5, with a tentative D call TRBD1 (5 bases). The V and J ends lost 8 bases and 1 base respectively, with 18 bases between them. The V gene's germline CDR1 is LNHDA and CDR2 SQIVND (reference sequence). The CDR3 extends over 16 amino acids. Full variable domain (outside the CDR3, taken from reference TRBV19 and TRBJ1-5): DGGITQSPKYLFRKEGQNVTLSCEQNLNHDAMYWYRQDPGQGLRLIYYSQIVNDFQKGDIAEGYSVSREKKESFPLTVTSAQKNPTAFYLCASSPFREGSNQPQHFGDGTRLSIL.

V and J are TRBV7-2 and TRBJ2-5; 11 bases agree with TRBD2. Trimming cost V 3 bases and J 5 bases; bases outside gene matches: 5. CDR3 size: 15 residues. CDR1 and CDR2 (germline): SGHTA, FQGNSA. Here the CDR3 DNA reads TGTGCCAGCAGCTTTAGCGGGGGGGAATCGGAGACCCAGTACTTC. It specifies CASSFSGGESETQYF.

The V gene is TRBV12-5, the J gene TRBJ2-5; 7 nucleotides match TRBD2. The CDR3 has 15 residues. Trimming cost V 4 bases and J 3 bases; bases outside gene matches: 8. Per the germline V gene, CDR1 is LGHNT and CDR2 is FRNRAP. DNA for the CDR3: TGTGCTAGTGGTTCCCGCGGGGGAACAGAAGAGACCCAGTACTTC. It translates to CASGSRGGTEETQYF.

V and J are TRBV7-2 and TRBJ2-3; a possible D gene is TRBD2 (7 bases). Trimming removed 1 base at V and 4 bases at J, with 9 bases between. The length of the CDR3 is 14 residues. Per the germline V gene, CDR1 is SGHTA and CDR2 is FQGNSA. CDR3 in DNA: TGTGCCAGCAGCTTAGGCGGGGGCCCAGATACGCAGTATTTT. Amino acid sequence: CASSLGGGPDTQYF. Combining the CDR3 with reference TRBV7-2 and TRBJ2-3 gives the whole variable domain GAGVSQSPSNKVTEKGKDVELRCDPISGHTALYWYRQSLGQGLEFLIYFQGNSAPDKSGLPSDRFSAERTGGSVSTLTIQRTQQEDSAVYLCASSLGGGPDTQYFGPGTRLTVL.

The CDR3 bases are TGCAGTGCTAGTGAGCGCTTCATCCAAGAGACCCAGTACTTC. Translating it yields CSASERFIQETQYF. The rearrangement uses TRBV20-1 and TRBJ2-5; D ambiguous. CDR1 is DFQATT, CDR2 SNEGSKA, per germline (reference sequence). Trimming stripped 3 bases from V and 1 base from J, with 12 bases between. The CDR3 runs 14 residues.

This clone was found once. The chain couples TRBV18 to TRBJ2-3; D gene ambiguous. V was clipped by 3 bases and J by 2 bases, with 12 bases between them. The CDR3 has 15 residues. Germline V gives CDR1 KGHSH, CDR2 LQKENI. The CDR3 nucleotides are TGTGCCAGCTCACCTAGACAAACATCCACAGATACGCAGTATTTT. Amino acid sequence: CASSPRQTSTDTQYF. The full variable domain, with the rest looked up from reference TRBV18 and TRBJ2-3, is NAGVMQNPRHLVRRRGQEARLRCSPMKGHSHVYWYRQLPEEGLKFMVYLQKENIIDESGMPKERFSAEFPKEGPSILRIQQVVRGDSAAYFCASSPRQTSTDTQYFGPGTRLTVL.

V is TRBV10-3 and J is TRBJ1-1; D ambiguous. The CDR3 is 12 amino acids. V was trimmed by 6 bases and J by 5 bases, leaving 10 bases between them. Germline CDR1 and CDR2: ENHRY and SYGVKD. CDR3 residues: CAISRGSTEAFF. Written as DNA, the CDR3 is TGTGCCATCAGCCGGGGAAGTACTGAAGCTTTCTTT.

This clone was observed a few times. The chain couples TRBV7-3 to TRBJ1-1; D not certain. The CDR3 contains 14 residues. Trimming removed 5 bases at V and 1 base at J, with 11 bases between. The germline V gene encodes CDR1 SGHTA and CDR2 FQGTGA. The CDR3 DNA reads as TGTGCCAGCAGCCCGCAGGCCGAGAACACTGAAGCTTTCTTT. Translating it yields CASSPQAENTEAFF.

The V call is TRBV5-1, the J call TRBJ1-3, with TRBD1 as a possible D gene (5 bases). V gave up 0 bases and J gave up 4 bases, with 11 bases separating them. CDR3 length: 15 amino acids. Germline CDR1 is SGHRS and CDR2 is YFSETQ. CDR3 sequence: CASSLAAGSGNTIYF. The CDR3 DNA sequence: TGCGCCAGCAGCTTGGCTGCAGGGTCAGGAAACACCATATATTTT.